This TCR beta chain was captured by sequencing in a study of T cells after yellow fever vaccination. A note on this clonotype: Its matching antigen is unknown.

Study-wide findings and caveats: A large majority of primary-vaccination clones showed up again after the booster (about 97% CD4, around 85% CD8). The bulk population could contribute abundant contaminating clonotypes to FACS-sorted repertoires.

The TCR cDNA carried a universal primer site and UMIs from 5'RACE template switching. One entry per CDR3 protein results from TCRdb running MiXCR on the 5' RACE reads. In the table there are 450,000 to 650,000 distinct CDR3 sequences, roughly 14% of which are singletons. The sequence was obtained from a man aged 25-45 years who received the YFV17D yellow fever vaccine. Sequenced here: PBMCs, sampled on the day of the yellow fever booster vaccination.

Here the CDR3 reads CSARPLAEPYEQYF. The DNA for the CDR3 is TGCAGTGCTAGACCCCTAGCGGAGCCCTACGAGCAGTACTTC. The chain employs TRBV20-1 and TRBJ2-7, with 7 bases that match TRBD2. The V gene end was trimmed by 2 bases and the J gene end by 2 bases; junction bases not matched to a gene: 6. Germline-derived CDR1 and CDR2 are DFQATT and SNEGSKA (reference sequence). The CDR3 is 14 residues long.